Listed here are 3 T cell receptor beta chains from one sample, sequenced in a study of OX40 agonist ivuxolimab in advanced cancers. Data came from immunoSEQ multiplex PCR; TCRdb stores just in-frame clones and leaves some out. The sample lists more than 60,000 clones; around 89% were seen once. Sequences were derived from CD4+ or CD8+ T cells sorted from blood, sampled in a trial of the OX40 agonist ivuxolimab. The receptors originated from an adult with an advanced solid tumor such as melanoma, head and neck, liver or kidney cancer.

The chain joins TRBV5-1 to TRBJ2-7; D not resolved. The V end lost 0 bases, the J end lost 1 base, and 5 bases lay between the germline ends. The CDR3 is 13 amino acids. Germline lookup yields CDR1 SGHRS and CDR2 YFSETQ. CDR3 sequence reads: CASSLDRSYEQYF. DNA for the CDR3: TGCGCCAGCAGCTTGGACCGGTCCTACGAGCAGTACTTC.

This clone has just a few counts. Written as DNA, the CDR3 is TGTGCCAGCAGCTTAGTATATAGCGGGAGCGACACCTACGAGCAGTACTTC. This codes for CASSLVYSGSDTYEQYF. This rearrangement joins TRBV7-8 to TRBJ2-7; 9 bases map to TRBD2. The CDR3 loop spans 17 amino acids. Germline assignment: CDR1 SGHVS and CDR2 FQNEAQ. V lost 1 base and J lost 2; bases outside the gene matches: 9.

The CDR3 DNA sequence: TGCGCCAGCAGCTTGGGAGGGGCGGACTCCTACGAGCAGTACTTC. As protein: CASSLGGADSYEQYF. The chain has TRBV5-1 and TRBJ2-7; D tentatively fits TRBD1 or TRBD2 (5 bases each). The V gene's germline CDR1 is SGHRS and CDR2 YFSETQ. Trimming cost V 0 bases and J 0 bases, with 10 bases left between them. The CDR3 has 15 amino acids.